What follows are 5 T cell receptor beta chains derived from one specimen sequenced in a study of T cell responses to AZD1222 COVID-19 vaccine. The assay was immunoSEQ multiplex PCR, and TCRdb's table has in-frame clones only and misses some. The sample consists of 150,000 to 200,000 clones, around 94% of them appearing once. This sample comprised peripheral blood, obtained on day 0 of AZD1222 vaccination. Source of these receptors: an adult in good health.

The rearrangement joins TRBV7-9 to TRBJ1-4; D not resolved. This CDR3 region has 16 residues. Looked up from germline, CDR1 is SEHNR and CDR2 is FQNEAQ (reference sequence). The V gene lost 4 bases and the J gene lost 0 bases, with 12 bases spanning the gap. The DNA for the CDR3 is TGTGCCAGCAGCTCAACGCGGATGCCAACTAATGAAAAACTGTTTTTT. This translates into CASSSTRMPTNEKLFF.

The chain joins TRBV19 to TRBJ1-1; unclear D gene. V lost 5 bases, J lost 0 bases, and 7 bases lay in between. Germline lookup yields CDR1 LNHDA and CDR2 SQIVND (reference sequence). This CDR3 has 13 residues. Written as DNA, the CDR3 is TGTGCCAGTAGTCGAGACCTGAACACTGAAGCTTTCTTT. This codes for CASSRDLNTEAFF.

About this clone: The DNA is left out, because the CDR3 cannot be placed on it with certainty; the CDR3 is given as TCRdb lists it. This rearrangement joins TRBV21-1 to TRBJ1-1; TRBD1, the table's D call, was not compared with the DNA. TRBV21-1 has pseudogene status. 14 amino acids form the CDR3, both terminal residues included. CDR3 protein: CASSFGQGIAEAFF.

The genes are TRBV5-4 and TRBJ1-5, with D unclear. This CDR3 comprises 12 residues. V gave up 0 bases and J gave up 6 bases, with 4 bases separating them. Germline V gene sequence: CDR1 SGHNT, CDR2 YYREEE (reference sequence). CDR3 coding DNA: TGTGCCAGCAGCTTGGATGGTCAGCCCCAGCATTTT. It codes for CASSLDGQPQHF. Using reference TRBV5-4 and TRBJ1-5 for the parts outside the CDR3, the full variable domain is ETGVTQSPTHLIKTRGQQVTLRCSSQSGHNTVSWYQQALGQGPQFIFQYYREEENGRGNFPPRFSGLQFPNYSSELNVNALELDDSALYLCASSLDGQPQHFGDGTRLSIL.

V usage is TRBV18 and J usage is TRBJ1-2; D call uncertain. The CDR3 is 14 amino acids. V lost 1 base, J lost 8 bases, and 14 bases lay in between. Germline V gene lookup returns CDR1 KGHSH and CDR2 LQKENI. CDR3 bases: TGTGCCAGCTCACCACAGATAGAGGTCTACGGCTACACCTTC. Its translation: CASSPQIEVYGYTF.